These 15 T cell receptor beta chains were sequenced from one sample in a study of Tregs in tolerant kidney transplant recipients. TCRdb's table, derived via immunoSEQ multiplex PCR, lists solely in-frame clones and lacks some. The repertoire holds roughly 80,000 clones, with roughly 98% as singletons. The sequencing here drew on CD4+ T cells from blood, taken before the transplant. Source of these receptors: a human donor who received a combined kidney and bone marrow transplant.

The CDR3 nucleotides are TGTGCCAGCAGCGTAGGGTGGCGGGAGGGAGATACGCAGTATTTT. Amino acids: CASSVGWREGDTQYF. The chain carries TRBV9 and TRBJ2-3, with 9 positions matching TRBD2. The germline CDR1 and CDR2 sequences are SGDLS and YYNGEE. V lost 0 bases to trimming and J lost 5 bases; unmatched junction nucleotides: 4. This CDR3 has 15 amino acids.

CDR3 bases: TGTGCCTGGAGTCAGGCGAGTTTATACGAGCAGTACTTC. This gives the protein CAWSQASLYEQYF. The chain carries TRBV30 and TRBJ2-7; D gene uncertain. Trimming left V 2 bases short and J 4 bases short, with 12 bases between. The length of the CDR3 is 13 residues. The germline V gene has CDR1 GTSNPN and CDR2 SVGIG (reference sequence).

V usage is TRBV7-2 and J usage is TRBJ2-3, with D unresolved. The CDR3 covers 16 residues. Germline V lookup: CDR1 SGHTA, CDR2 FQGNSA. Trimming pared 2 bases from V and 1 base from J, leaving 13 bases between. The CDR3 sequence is CASSLIYDTRTDTQYF. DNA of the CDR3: TGTGCCAGCAGCTTAATTTACGACACCCGCACAGATACGCAGTATTTT.

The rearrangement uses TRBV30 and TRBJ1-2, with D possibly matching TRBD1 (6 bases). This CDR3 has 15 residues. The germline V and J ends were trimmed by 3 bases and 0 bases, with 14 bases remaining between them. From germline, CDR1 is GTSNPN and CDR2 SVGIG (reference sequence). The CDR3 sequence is CAWRMDSHSNYGYTF. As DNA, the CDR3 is TGTGCCTGGAGAATGGACAGCCACTCTAACTATGGCTACACCTTC.

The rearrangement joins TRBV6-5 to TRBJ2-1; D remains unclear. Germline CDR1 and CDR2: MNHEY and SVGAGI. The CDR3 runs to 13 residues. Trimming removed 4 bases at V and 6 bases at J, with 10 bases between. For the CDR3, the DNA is TGTGCCAGCAGTTTTTGGTTCGGCAATGAGCAGTTCTTC. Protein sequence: CASSFWFGNEQFF.

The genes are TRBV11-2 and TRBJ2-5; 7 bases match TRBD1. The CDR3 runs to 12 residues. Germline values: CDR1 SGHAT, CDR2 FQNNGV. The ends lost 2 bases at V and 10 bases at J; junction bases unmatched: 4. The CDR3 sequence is CASSLNRGGQYF. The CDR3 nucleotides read TGTGCCAGCAGCTTAAACAGGGGTGGCCAGTACTTC.

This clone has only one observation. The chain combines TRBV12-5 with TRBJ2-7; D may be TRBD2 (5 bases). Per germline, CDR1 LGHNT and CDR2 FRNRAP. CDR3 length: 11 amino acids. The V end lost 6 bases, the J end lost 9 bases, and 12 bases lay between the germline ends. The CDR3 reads CASGGLAGQYF. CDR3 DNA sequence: TGTGCTAGTGGGGGTTTGGCGGGGCAGTACTTC.

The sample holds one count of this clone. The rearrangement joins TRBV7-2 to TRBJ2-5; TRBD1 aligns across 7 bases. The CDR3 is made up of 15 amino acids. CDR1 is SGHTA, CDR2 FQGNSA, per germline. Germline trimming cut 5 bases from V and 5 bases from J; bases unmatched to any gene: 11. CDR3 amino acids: CASSRAGTDLETQYF. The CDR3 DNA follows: TGTGCCAGCAGCAGGGCCGGGACAGATCTTGAGACCCAGTACTTC. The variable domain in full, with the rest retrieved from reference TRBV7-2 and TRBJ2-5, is GAGVSQSPSNKVTEKGKDVELRCDPISGHTALYWYRQSLGQGLEFLIYFQGNSAPDKSGLPSDRFSAERTGGSVSTLTIQRTQQEDSAVYLCASSRAGTDLETQYFGPGTRLLVL.

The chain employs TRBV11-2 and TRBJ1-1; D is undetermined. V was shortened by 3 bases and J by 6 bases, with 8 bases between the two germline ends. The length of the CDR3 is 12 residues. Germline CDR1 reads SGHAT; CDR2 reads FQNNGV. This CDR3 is CASSFNIPEAFF. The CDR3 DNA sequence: TGTGCCAGCAGCTTTAACATCCCTGAAGCTTTCTTT.

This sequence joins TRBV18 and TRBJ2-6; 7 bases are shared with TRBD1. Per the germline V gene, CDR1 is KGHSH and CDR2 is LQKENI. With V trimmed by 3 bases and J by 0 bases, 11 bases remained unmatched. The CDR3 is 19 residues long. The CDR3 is CASSPVGTVPISGANVLTF. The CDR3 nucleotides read TGTGCCAGCTCACCGGTCGGGACAGTCCCCATCTCTGGGGCCAACGTCCTGACTTTC. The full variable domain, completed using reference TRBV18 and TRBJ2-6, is NAGVMQNPRHLVRRRGQEARLRCSPMKGHSHVYWYRQLPEEGLKFMVYLQKENIIDESGMPKERFSAEFPKEGPSILRIQQVVRGDSAAYFCASSPVGTVPISGANVLTFGAGSRLTVL.

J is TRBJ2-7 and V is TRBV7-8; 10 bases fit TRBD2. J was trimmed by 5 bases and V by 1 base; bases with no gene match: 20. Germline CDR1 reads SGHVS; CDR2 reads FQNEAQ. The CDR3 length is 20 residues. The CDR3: CASSLVRVPGLANYKDEQYF. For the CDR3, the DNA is TGTGCCAGCAGCTTAGTAAGGGTACCGGGACTAGCGAATTATAAGGACGAGCAGTACTTC.

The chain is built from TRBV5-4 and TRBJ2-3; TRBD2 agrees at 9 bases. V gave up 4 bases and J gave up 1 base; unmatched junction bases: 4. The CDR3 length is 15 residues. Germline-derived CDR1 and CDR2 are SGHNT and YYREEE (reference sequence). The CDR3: CASSTLAGRTDTQYF. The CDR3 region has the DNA TGTGCCAGCAGCACGCTAGCGGGACGCACAGATACGCAGTATTTT. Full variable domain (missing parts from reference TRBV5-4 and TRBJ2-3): ETGVTQSPTHLIKTRGQQVTLRCSSQSGHNTVSWYQQALGQGPQFIFQYYREEENGRGNFPPRFSGLQFPNYSSELNVNALELDDSALYLCASSTLAGRTDTQYFGPGTRLTVL.

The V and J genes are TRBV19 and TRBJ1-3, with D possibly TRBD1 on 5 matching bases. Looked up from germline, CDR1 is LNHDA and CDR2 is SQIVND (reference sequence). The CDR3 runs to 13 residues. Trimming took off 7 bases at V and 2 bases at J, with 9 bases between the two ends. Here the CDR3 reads CASTGIAGNTIYF. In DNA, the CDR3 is TGTGCCAGTACAGGGATCGCTGGAAACACCATATATTTT.

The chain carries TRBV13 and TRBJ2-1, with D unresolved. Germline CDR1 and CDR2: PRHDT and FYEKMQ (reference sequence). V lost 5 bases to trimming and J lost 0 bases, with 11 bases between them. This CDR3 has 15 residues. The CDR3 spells CASSLLTNSYNEQFF. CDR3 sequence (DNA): TGTGCCAGCAGCCTTTTAACAAACTCCTACAATGAGCAGTTCTTC.

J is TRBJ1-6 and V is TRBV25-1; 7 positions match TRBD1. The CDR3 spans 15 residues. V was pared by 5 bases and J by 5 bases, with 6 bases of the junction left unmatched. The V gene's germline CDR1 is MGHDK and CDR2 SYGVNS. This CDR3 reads CASSNRDRNNSPLHF. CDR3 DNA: TGTGCCAGCAGTAACCGGGACAGAAATAATTCACCCCTCCACTTT.